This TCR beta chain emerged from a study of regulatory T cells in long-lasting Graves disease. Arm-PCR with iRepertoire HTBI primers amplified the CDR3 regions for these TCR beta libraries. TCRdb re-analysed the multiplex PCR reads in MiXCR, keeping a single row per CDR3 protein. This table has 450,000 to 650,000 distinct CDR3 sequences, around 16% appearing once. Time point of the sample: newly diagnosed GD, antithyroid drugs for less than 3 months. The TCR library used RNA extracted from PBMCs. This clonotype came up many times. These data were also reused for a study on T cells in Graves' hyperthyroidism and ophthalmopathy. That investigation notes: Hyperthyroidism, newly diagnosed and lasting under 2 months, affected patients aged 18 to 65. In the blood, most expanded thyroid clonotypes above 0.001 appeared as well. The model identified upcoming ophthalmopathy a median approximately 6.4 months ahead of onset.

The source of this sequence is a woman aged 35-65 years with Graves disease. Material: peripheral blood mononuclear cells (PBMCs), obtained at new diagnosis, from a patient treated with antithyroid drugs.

For the CDR3, the DNA is TGTGCCAGCTCTCTGGCAGAGATTGGGGCTGAAGCTTTCTTT. Residues: CASSLAEIGAEAFF. The chain combines TRBV18 with TRBJ1-1; D ambiguous. V was trimmed by 6 bases and J by 6 bases, leaving 17 bases between them. CDR3 size: 14 residues. The germline gives CDR1 KGHSH, CDR2 LQKENI. The whole variable domain, remainder taken from reference TRBV18 and TRBJ1-1, is NAGVMQNPRHLVRRRGQEARLRCSPMKGHSHVYWYRQLPEEGLKFMVYLQKENIIDESGMPKERFSAEFPKEGPSILRIQQVVRGDSAAYFCASSLAEIGAEAFFGQGTRLTVV.